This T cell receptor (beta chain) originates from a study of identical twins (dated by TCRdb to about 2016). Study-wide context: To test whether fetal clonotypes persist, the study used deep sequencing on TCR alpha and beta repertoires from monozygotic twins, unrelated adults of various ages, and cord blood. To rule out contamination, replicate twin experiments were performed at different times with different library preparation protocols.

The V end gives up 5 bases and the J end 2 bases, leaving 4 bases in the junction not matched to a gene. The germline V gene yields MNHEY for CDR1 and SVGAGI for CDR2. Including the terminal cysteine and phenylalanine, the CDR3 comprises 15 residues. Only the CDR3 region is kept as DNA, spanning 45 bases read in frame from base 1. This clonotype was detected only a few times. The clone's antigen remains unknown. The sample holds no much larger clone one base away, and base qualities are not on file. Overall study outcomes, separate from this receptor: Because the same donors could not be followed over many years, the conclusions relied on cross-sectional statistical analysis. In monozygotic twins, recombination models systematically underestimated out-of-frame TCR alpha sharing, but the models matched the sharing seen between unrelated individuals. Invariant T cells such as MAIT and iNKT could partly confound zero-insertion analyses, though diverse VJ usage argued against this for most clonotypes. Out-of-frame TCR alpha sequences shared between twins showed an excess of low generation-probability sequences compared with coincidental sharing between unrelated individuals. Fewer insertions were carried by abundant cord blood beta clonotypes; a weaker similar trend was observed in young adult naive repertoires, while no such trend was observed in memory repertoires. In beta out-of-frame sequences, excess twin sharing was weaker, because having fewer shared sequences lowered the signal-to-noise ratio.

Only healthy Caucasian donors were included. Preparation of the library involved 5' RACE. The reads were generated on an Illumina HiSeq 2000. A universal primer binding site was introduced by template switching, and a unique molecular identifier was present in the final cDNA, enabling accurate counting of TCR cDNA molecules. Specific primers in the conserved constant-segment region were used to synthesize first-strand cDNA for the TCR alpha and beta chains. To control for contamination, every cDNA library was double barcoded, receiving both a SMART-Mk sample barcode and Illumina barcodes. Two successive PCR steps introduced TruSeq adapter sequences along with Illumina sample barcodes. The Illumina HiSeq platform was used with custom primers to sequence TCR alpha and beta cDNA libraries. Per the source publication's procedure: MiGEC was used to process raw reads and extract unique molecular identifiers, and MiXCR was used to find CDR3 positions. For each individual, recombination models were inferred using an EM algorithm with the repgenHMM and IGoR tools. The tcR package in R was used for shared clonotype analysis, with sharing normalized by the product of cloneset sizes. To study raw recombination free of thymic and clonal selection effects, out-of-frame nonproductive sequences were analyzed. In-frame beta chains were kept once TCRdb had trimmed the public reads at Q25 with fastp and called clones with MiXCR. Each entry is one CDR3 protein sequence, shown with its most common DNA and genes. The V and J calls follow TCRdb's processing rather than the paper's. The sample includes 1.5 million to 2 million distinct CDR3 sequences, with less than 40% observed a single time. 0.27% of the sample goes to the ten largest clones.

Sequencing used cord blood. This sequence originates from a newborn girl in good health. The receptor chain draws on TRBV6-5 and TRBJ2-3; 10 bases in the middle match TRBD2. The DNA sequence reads TGTGCCAGCAGTACTAGCGGGATCCACACAGATACGCAGTATTTT. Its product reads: CASSTSGIHTDTQYF.